The 2 T cell receptor beta chains below come from one sample, sequenced in a study of T cell responses to AZD1222 COVID-19 vaccine. Sequencing used immunoSEQ multiplex PCR; TCRdb keeps in-frame clones, though not all of them. The sample yields 150,000 or so clones, about 90% seen once. The input for sequencing was peripheral blood, taken on day 0 of AZD1222 vaccination. The receptor set was obtained from an adult in good health.

V and J are TRBV6-6 and TRBJ1-2; D unresolved. V lost 7 bases and J lost 2, with 14 bases in between. This CDR3 spans 14 amino acids. CDR1 and CDR2 (germline): MNHNY, SVGAGI (reference sequence). CDR3 in DNA: TGTGCCAGCACCCACGGGTCCGGGAACTATGGCTACACCTTC. This gives the protein CASTHGSGNYGYTF.

The chain recombines TRBV7-9 with TRBJ1-2; D is ambiguous. Germline values: CDR1 SEHNR, CDR2 FQNEAQ (reference sequence). V lost 4 bases and J 4 bases, leaving 7 bases between the germline ends. The CDR3 runs to 12 residues. The CDR3 DNA is TGTGCCAGCAGCTCGTTTTTCTATGGCTACACCTTC. It specifies CASSSFFYGYTF.